Following are 31 T cell receptor beta chains from one sample sequenced in a study of T cell changes during pregnancy in multiple sclerosis. Clones were sequenced by immunoSEQ multiplex PCR, and TCRdb holds only the in-frame ones, with some missing. The table lists about 59,000 clones, about 92% of them singletons. This material consisted of peripheral blood, taken in the first trimester of pregnancy. These receptor sequences come from a female donor with multiple sclerosis, enrolled in a pregnancy study.

This CDR3 reads CASSLATGGAYHEQFF. DNA for the CDR3: TGCGCCAGCAGCTTGGCTACGGGAGGGGCGTACCATGAGCAGTTCTTC. The rearrangement links TRBV5-1 to TRBJ2-1, with TRBD2 identical over 8 bases. The CDR3 consists of 16 residues. Germline lookup yields CDR1 SGHRS and CDR2 YFSETQ. Trimming at V came to 0 bases and at J to 8 bases, leaving 10 bases not matched to a gene.

The rearrangement uses TRBV21-1 and TRBJ2-3; TRBD2 is the table's D call and was not checked against the DNA. TRBV21-1 is an annotated pseudogene. The CDR3 is made up of 15 amino acids. The CDR3 protein is CASSERLAGDDTQYF. CDR3 bases: TGTGCCAGCAGCGAAAGACTAGCGGGAGATGATACGCAGTATTTT.

V and J are TRBV27 and TRBJ2-7; 7 bases are shared with TRBD1. J gave up 0 bases and V 2 bases, and 4 bases lay outside the gene matches. This CDR3 has 15 amino acids. Germline CDR1 MNHEY, CDR2 SMNVEV (reference sequence). This CDR3 is CASSLGPGGSYEQYF. In DNA, the CDR3 is TGTGCCAGCAGTTTAGGGCCAGGGGGCTCCTACGAGCAGTACTTC.

The V call is TRBV18, the J call TRBJ1-2, with 7 bases matching TRBD1. Trimming cost V 4 bases and J 7 bases; bases outside gene matches: 6. The germline V gene has CDR1 KGHSH and CDR2 LQKENI. This CDR3 comprises 13 residues. CDR3 region: CASSLGQARGYTF. Written as DNA, the CDR3 is TGTGCCAGCTCACTCGGACAGGCACGTGGCTACACCTTC.

This chain uses TRBV7-9 with TRBJ1-1, with D possibly matching TRBD1 (6 bases). This CDR3 has 17 residues. Germline V lookup: CDR1 SEHNR, CDR2 FQNEAQ (reference sequence). Trimming took off 4 bases at V and 0 bases at J, with 18 bases between the two ends. CDR3 in amino acids: CASSSPRNRALNTEAFF. CDR3 coding DNA: TGTGCCAGCAGCTCGCCCCGTAACAGGGCCTTGAACACTGAAGCTTTCTTT.

This chain connects TRBV28 to TRBJ2-7, with 12 positions matching TRBD2. The V and J ends lost 3 bases and 1 base, in that order; junction bases with no gene match: 7. The CDR3 is 17 amino acids. CDR1 and CDR2 from the germline V gene are MDHEN and SYDVKM. The CDR3 region is CASSFALTSGGSYEQYF. The CDR3 DNA sequence: TGTGCCAGCAGTTTTGCCCTGACTAGCGGGGGATCCTACGAGCAGTACTTC.

The V and J genes are TRBV2 and TRBJ1-2; unclear D gene. CDR1 is SNHLY, CDR2 FYNNEI, per germline. The CDR3 is made up of 13 amino acids. V was trimmed by 2 bases and J by 4 bases, leaving 8 bases between them. The CDR3 reads CASSELTRYGYTF. The DNA of the CDR3 is TGTGCCAGCAGTGAATTAACGCGCTATGGCTACACCTTC. The whole variable domain, remainder taken from reference TRBV2 and TRBJ1-2, is EPEVTQTPSHQVTQMGQEVILRCVPISNHLYFYWYRQILGQKVEFLVSFYNNEISEKSEIFDDQFSVERPDGSNFTLKIRSTKLEDSAMYFCASSELTRYGYTFGSGTRLTVV.

J is TRBJ1-2 and V is TRBV27; the match to TRBD1 covers 10 bases. V trimming: 5 bases; J trimming: 1 base; junction bases outside the gene matches: 4. Per the germline V gene, CDR1 is MNHEY and CDR2 is SMNVEV (reference sequence). The CDR3 runs 15 residues. This CDR3 reads CASSGTGANNYGYTF. The CDR3 DNA reads as TGTGCCAGCAGTGGGACAGGGGCGAATAACTATGGCTACACCTTC.

The genes are TRBV5-4 and TRBJ1-2, with 7 bases identical to TRBD1. The CDR3 length is 14 residues. After removal of 4 bases from V and 5 bases from J, the junction contained 8 bases not matched to a gene. In germline, CDR1 is SGHNT, CDR2 YYREEE (reference sequence). The CDR3 is CASSPGTALYGYTF. CDR3 DNA sequence: TGTGCCAGCAGCCCCGGGACAGCGTTATATGGCTACACCTTC. The entire variable domain, with the rest obtained from reference TRBV5-4 and TRBJ1-2, is as follows: ETGVTQSPTHLIKTRGQQVTLRCSSQSGHNTVSWYQQALGQGPQFIFQYYREEENGRGNFPPRFSGLQFPNYSSELNVNALELDDSALYLCASSPGTALYGYTFGSGTRLTVV.

The CDR3 spells CASIKGGSGGYTF. DNA of the CDR3: TGTGCCAGCATTAAAGGGGGCAGCGGTGGCTACACCTTC. This chain links TRBV6-6 with TRBJ1-2; 7 nucleotides align to TRBD1. The CDR3 has 13 residues. With 7 bases clipped from V and 7 bases from J, the junction kept 9 bases outside the gene matches. Germline-derived CDR1 and CDR2 are MNHNY and SVGAGI (reference sequence).

The CDR3 region is CASSLSRTGAGEQYF. The CDR3 coding sequence is TGTGCCAGCAGTTTATCTAGGACAGGGGCTGGGGAGCAGTACTTC. The gene calls are TRBV27 and TRBJ2-7; 9 positions match TRBD1. The V gene's germline CDR1 is MNHEY and CDR2 SMNVEV (reference sequence). The V and J ends lost 0 bases and 7 bases, in that order; junction bases with no gene match: 7. The CDR3 is 15 amino acids.

DNA for the CDR3: TGTGCCAGCAGCGACGACAGGAATGAGCAGTTCTTC. Its protein product is CASSDDRNEQFF. The chain is built from TRBV11-1 and TRBJ2-1; tentative D call: TRBD1 (6 bases). CDR1 is SGHAT and CDR2 is FQDESV in the germline V gene (reference sequence). Trimming took 5 bases from V and 7 from J, leaving 9 bases between them. The CDR3 totals 12 residues.

The chain uses TRBV14 and TRBJ1-2, with TRBD1 identical over 9 bases. After removal of 1 base from V and 7 bases from J, the junction contained 7 bases not matched to a gene. The CDR3 consists of 15 residues. Looked up from germline, CDR1 is SGHDN and CDR2 is FVKESK. As DNA, the CDR3 is TGTGCCAGCAGCCAAGTCCGGACAGGGGCGGGTGGCTACACCTTC. This sequence encodes CASSQVRTGAGGYTF.

This rearrangement joins TRBV5-6 to TRBJ2-4, with D maybe TRBD1 (6 bases). The CDR3 has 14 amino acids. V lost 4 bases and J 6 bases, leaving 14 bases between the germline ends. Per the germline V gene, CDR1 is SGHDT and CDR2 is YYEEEE. CDR3 coding DNA: TGTGCCAGCAGCGAGACAGGCCTCTCAAACATTCAGTACTTC. This sequence encodes CASSETGLSNIQYF.

The J gene is TRBJ1-2, the V gene TRBV5-8; D not resolved. Per the germline V gene, CDR1 is SGHTS and CDR2 is YDEGEE. There are 12 residues in the CDR3. Deletions cut 5 bases from V and 8 bases from J, with 13 bases between. CDR3 loop: CASRHRTGGYTF. The CDR3 nucleotides are TGTGCCAGCAGACATAGAACCGGGGGCTACACCTTC.

This chain joins TRBV7-2 and TRBJ2-5; TRBD1 aligns across 9 bases. CDR3 length: 15 amino acids. Germline-derived CDR1 and CDR2 are SGHTA and FQGNSA. The junction had 4 bases not matched to a gene; V was cut back by 1 base and J by 4 bases. CDR3 coding DNA: TGTGCCAGCAGCTTAGGACAGGGGGTCTCAGAGACCCAGTACTTC. Translation: CASSLGQGVSETQYF.

The chain combines TRBV12-5 with TRBJ2-7, with D maybe TRBD1 (5 bases). The V and J ends lost 6 bases and 3 bases respectively, with 12 bases between them. The CDR3 has 13 residues. Germline-derived CDR1 and CDR2 are LGHNT and FRNRAP. The CDR3 DNA sequence: TGTGCTAGTGGATTTACAGGAAGCTACGAGCAGTACTTC. This encodes CASGFTGSYEQYF.

The chain is built from TRBV7-6 and TRBJ1-1; the D gene is possibly TRBD1 (5 bases). In germline, CDR1 is SGHVS, CDR2 FNYEAQ. Trimming left V 2 bases short and J 7 bases short, with 11 bases between. This CDR3 spans 13 amino acids. The CDR3 DNA reads TGTGCCAGCAGCTTATACGGGGGACGTGAAGCTTTCTTT. This translates into CASSLYGGREAFF. Looking up the rest from reference TRBV7-6 and TRBJ1-1 gives the full variable domain: GAGVSQSPRYKVTKRGQDVALRCDPISGHVSLYWYRQALGQGPEFLTYFNYEAQQDKSGLPNDRFSAERPEGSISTLTIQRTEQRDSAMYRCASSLYGGREAFFGQGTRLTVV.

The genes are TRBV28 and TRBJ1-2; 10 bases fit TRBD1. The J segment lost 6 bases and the V segment lost 2 bases, leaving 3 bases of the junction unmatched. Germline assignment: CDR1 MDHEN and CDR2 SYDVKM. The CDR3 has 14 residues. The CDR3 DNA reads as TGTGCCAGCAGTTTAGGAGACAGGGGGCATGGCTACACCTTC. Translated: CASSLGDRGHGYTF.

The chain couples TRBV6-6 to TRBJ1-5; D remains unclear. This CDR3 has 14 amino acids. Trimming took 5 bases from V and 3 from J, leaving 11 bases between them. Per germline, CDR1 MNHNY and CDR2 SVGAGI (reference sequence). CDR3 residues: CASSPRENNQPQHF. CDR3 nucleotide sequence: TGTGCCAGCAGTCCGAGGGAAAACAATCAGCCCCAGCATTTT.

V is TRBV10-3 and J is TRBJ1-1; D is uncertain. The CDR3 has 14 amino acids. From germline, CDR1 is ENHRY and CDR2 SYGVKD. Trimming stripped 6 bases from V and 2 bases from J, with 13 bases between. The CDR3 is CAISAVGSNTEAFF. The CDR3 DNA reads TGTGCCATCAGCGCAGTTGGGAGTAACACTGAAGCTTTCTTT.

Only one count was recorded for this clone. V gene TRBV7-9 combines with J gene TRBJ2-7; 7 bases agree with TRBD1. The CDR3 spans 15 residues. Germline CDR1 SEHNR, CDR2 FQNEAQ (reference sequence). Germline trimming cut 1 base from V and 6 bases from J; bases unmatched to any gene: 9. CDR3 amino acids: CASSLGGRQGPEQYF. The CDR3 DNA reads TGTGCCAGCAGCTTAGGGGGCCGACAGGGCCCCGAGCAGTACTTC. The full variable domain, with the rest looked up from reference TRBV7-9 and TRBJ2-7, is DTGVSQNPRHKITKRGQNVTFRCDPISEHNRLYWYRQTLGQGPEFLTYFQNEAQLEKSRLLSDRFSAERPKGSFSTLEIQRTEQGDSAMYLCASSLGGRQGPEQYFGPGTRLTVT.

The chain employs TRBV7-2 and TRBJ2-5; 8 bases line up with TRBD2. J was trimmed by 3 bases and V by 1 base; bases with no gene match: 1. The CDR3 contains 14 residues. Germline V CDR1 and CDR2: SGHTA, FQGNSA. CDR3 residues: CASSLVAGKETQYF. DNA for the CDR3: TGTGCCAGCAGCTTAGTAGCGGGAAAAGAGACCCAGTACTTC.

This clone was seen a single time. This sequence joins TRBV29-1 and TRBJ2-7, with 10 positions matching TRBD1. There are 13 residues in the CDR3. The ends lost 6 bases at V and 2 bases at J; junction bases unmatched: 4. CDR1 and CDR2 from the germline V gene are SQVTM and ANQGSEA. CDR3 protein: CSVGTGDPYEQYF. The CDR3, as DNA: TGCAGCGTCGGGACAGGGGACCCCTACGAGCAGTACTTC.

V usage is TRBV6-5 and J usage is TRBJ2-7; TRBD2 matches at 7 bases. CDR1 is MNHEY and CDR2 is SVGAGI in the germline V gene. The CDR3 is 15 residues long. Germline trimming cut 6 bases from V and 7 bases from J; bases unmatched to any gene: 15. The CDR3 DNA reads as TGTGCCAGCAGGGGAGCAGGGACTACCCCCAGGGAGCAGTACTTC. Encoded protein: CASRGAGTTPREQYF.

The chain combines TRBV11-2 with TRBJ1-2, with 7 bases fitting TRBD1. The V segment lost 4 bases and the J segment 4 bases; nucleotides outside the gene matches: 15. CDR1 and CDR2 (germline): SGHAT, FQNNGV. The CDR3 covers 17 residues. The CDR3 region is CASSSQITGASAYGYTF. CDR3 nucleotides: TGTGCCAGCAGCTCACAAATTACAGGGGCCTCTGCCTATGGCTACACCTTC.

This clone appeared once. The chain has TRBV7-2 and TRBJ2-5, with 10 nucleotides matching TRBD2. Germline V gives CDR1 SGHTA, CDR2 FQGNSA. This CDR3 contains 15 residues. The V and J ends lost 2 bases and 7 bases, in that order; junction bases with no gene match: 7. The CDR3 DNA sequence: TGTGCCAGCAGCTTAAGGCTAGCGGGAGACGTGACCCAGTACTTC. Protein: CASSLRLAGDVTQYF.

The V and J genes are TRBV19 and TRBJ2-5, with D possibly TRBD2 on 6 matching bases. Germline V CDR1 and CDR2: LNHDA, SQIVND (reference sequence). CDR3 length: 15 residues. V was shortened by 5 bases and J by 1 base, with 14 bases between the two germline ends. The CDR3 here is CASSVAGSIQETQYF. CDR3 DNA sequence: TGTGCCAGTAGTGTTGCCGGGAGCATCCAAGAGACCCAGTACTTC. Full variable domain (remainder filled in from reference TRBV19 and TRBJ2-5): DGGITQSPKYLFRKEGQNVTLSCEQNLNHDAMYWYRQDPGQGLRLIYYSQIVNDFQKGDIAEGYSVSREKKESFPLTVTSAQKNPTAFYLCASSVAGSIQETQYFGPGTRLLVL.

The chain links TRBV30 to TRBJ1-2; TRBD1 might be the D (5 bases). Germline CDR1 reads GTSNPN; CDR2 reads SVGIG (reference sequence). V lost 2 bases and J 6 bases, leaving 10 bases between the germline ends. CDR3 size: 12 residues. CDR3 in amino acids: CAWSPGVDGYTF. The CDR3 DNA is TGTGCCTGGAGTCCGGGGGTAGATGGCTACACCTTC.

The chain links TRBV23-1 to TRBJ1-1; D unclear. TRBV23-1 is an ORF, with its function uncertain. Trimming took off 4 bases at V and 0 bases at J, with 21 bases between the two ends. This CDR3 comprises 18 residues. CDR3 sequence: CASSLDKDEWRVNTEAFF. DNA for the CDR3: TGCGCCAGCAGTCTCGACAAGGATGAATGGAGGGTGAACACTGAAGCTTTCTTT.

The chain has TRBV25-1 and TRBJ1-1; tentative D call: TRBD1 (6 bases). The length of the CDR3 is 14 residues. The V and J ends lost 8 bases and 4 bases respectively, with 17 bases between them. Germline V lookup: CDR1 MGHDK, CDR2 SYGVNS. This CDR3 reads CASPRGGQSTEAFF. The CDR3 DNA reads as TGTGCCAGCCCGAGGGGGGGGCAGAGCACTGAAGCTTTCTTT.